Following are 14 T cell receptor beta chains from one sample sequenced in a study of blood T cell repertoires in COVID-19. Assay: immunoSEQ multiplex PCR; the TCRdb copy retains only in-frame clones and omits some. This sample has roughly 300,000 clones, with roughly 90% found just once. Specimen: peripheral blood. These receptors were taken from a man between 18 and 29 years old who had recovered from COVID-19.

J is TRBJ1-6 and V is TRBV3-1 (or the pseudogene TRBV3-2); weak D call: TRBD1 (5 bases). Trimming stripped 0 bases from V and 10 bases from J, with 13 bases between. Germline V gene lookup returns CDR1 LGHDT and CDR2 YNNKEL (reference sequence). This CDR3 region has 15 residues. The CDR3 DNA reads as TGTGCCAGCAGCCAAGATCTAGGGGTAGGATCACCCCTCCACTTT. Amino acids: CASSQDLGVGSPLHF.

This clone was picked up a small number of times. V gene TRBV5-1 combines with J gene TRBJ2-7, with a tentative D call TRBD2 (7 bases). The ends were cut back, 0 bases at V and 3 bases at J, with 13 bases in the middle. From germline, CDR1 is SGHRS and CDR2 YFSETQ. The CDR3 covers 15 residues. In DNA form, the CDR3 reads TGCGCCAGCAGCTTGGCCCGGGGGGCAGGCTACGAGCAGTACTTC. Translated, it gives CASSLARGAGYEQYF. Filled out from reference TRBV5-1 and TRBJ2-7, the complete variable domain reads KAGVTQTPRYLIKTRGQQVTLSCSPISGHRSVSWYQQTPGQGLQFLFEYFSETQRNKGNFPGRFSGRQFSNSRSEMNVSTLELGDSALYLCASSLARGAGYEQYFGPGTRLTVT.

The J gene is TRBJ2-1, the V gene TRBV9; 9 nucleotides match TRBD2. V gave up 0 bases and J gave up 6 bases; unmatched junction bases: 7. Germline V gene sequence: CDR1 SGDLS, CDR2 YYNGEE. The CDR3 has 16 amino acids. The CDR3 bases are TGTGCCAGCAGCGTAGGTGGAGCGGGAGGAACCAATGAGCAGTTCTTC. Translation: CASSVGGAGGTNEQFF. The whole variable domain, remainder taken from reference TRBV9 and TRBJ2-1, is DSGVTQTPKHLITATGQRVTLRCSPRSGDLSVYWYQQSLDQGLQFLIQYYNGEERAKGNILERFSAQQFPDLHSELNLSSLELGDSALYFCASSVGGAGGTNEQFFGPGTRLTVL.

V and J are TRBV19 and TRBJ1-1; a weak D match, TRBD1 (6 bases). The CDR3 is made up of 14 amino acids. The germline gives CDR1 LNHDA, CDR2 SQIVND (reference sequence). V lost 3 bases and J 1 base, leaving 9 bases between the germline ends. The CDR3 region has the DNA TGTGCCAGTAGTATGGACAGAGGGAACACTGAAGCTTTCTTT. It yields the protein CASSMDRGNTEAFF. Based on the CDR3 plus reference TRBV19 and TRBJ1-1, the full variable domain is DGGITQSPKYLFRKEGQNVTLSCEQNLNHDAMYWYRQDPGQGLRLIYYSQIVNDFQKGDIAEGYSVSREKKESFPLTVTSAQKNPTAFYLCASSMDRGNTEAFFGQGTRLTVV.

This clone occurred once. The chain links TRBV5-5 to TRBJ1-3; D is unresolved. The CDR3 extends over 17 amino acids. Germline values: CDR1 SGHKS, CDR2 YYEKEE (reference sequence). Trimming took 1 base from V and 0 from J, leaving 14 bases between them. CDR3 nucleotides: TGTGCCAGCAGCTTGTTTGGGCAGCAGAGCTCTGGAAACACCATATATTTT. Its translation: CASSLFGQQSSGNTIYF.

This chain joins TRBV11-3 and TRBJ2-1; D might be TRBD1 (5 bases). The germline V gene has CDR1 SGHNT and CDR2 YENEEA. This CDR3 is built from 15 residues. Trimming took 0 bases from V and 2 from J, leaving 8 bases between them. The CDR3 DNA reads TGTGCCAGCAGCTTAGACAGGGCGGCCTACAATGAGCAGTTCTTC. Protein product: CASSLDRAAYNEQFF.

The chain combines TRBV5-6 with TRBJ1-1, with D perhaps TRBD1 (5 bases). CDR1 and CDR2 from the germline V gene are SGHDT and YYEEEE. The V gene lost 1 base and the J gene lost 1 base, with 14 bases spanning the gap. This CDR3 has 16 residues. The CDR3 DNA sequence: TGTGCCAGCAGCTTGAGTACAGGCATCCCGAACACTGAAGCTTTCTTT. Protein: CASSLSTGIPNTEAFF.

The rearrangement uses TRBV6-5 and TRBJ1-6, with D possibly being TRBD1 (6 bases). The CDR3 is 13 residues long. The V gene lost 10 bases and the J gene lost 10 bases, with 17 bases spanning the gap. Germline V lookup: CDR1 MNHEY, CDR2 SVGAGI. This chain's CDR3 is CATLQGSGSPLHF. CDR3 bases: TGTGCCACCCTCCAGGGGAGCGGATCACCCCTCCACTTT.

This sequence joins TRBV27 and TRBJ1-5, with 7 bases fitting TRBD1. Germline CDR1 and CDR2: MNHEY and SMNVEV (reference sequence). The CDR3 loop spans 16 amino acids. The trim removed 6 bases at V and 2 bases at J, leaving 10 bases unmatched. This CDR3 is CASSRTGLGGNQPQHF. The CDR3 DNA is TGTGCCAGCAGCCGGACAGGCCTCGGAGGCAATCAGCCCCAGCATTTT.

CDR3 protein: CASSLAGGQETQYF. The CDR3 nucleotides read TGTGCCAGCAGTTTAGCGGGGGGCCAAGAGACCCAGTACTTC. The rearrangement joins TRBV27 to TRBJ2-5, with TRBD2 matching over 8 bases. V lost 2 bases, J lost 1 base, and 0 bases stayed unmatched. The CDR3 contains 14 residues. Germline V gene data show CDR1 as MNHEY and CDR2 as SMNVEV (reference sequence).

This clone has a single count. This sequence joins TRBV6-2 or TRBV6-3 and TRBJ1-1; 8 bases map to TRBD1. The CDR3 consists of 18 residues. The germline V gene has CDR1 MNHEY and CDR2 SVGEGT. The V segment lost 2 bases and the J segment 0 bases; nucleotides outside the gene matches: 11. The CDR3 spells CASSYQDRGEEMNTEAFF. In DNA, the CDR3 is TGTGCCAGCAGTTACCAAGACAGGGGAGAAGAGATGAACACTGAAGCTTTCTTT.

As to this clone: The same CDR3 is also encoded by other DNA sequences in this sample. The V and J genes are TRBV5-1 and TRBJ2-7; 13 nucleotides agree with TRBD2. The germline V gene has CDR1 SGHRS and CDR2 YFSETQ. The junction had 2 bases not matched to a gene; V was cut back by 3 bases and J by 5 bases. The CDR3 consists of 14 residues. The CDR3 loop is CASSWTSGRDEQYF. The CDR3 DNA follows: TGCGCCAGCAGCTGGACTAGCGGGAGAGACGAGCAGTACTTC.

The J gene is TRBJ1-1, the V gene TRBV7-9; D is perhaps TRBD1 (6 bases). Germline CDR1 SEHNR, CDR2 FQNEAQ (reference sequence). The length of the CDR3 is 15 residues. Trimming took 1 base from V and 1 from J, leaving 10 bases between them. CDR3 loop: CASSLGQAPNTEAFF. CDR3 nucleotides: TGTGCCAGCAGCTTAGGACAGGCACCGAACACTGAAGCTTTCTTT. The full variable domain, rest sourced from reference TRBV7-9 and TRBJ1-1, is DTGVSQNPRHKITKRGQNVTFRCDPISEHNRLYWYRQTLGQGPEFLTYFQNEAQLEKSRLLSDRFSAERPKGSFSTLEIQRTEQGDSAMYLCASSLGQAPNTEAFFGQGTRLTVV.

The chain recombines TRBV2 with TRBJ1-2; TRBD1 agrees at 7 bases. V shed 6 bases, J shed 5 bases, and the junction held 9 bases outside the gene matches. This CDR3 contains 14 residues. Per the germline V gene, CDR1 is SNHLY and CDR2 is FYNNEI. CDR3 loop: CASSATGRRYGYTF. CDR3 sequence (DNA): TGTGCCAGCAGCGCGACAGGGCGGAGGTATGGCTACACCTTC.